These T cell receptor beta chains were read from a single sample in a study of cytomegalovirus exposure and HLA in healthy donors. Here immunoSEQ multiplex PCR was the method, and the copy in TCRdb shows in-frame clones only, minus some. The repertoire holds approximately 180,000 clones, with roughly 82% as singletons. Sequencing was carried out using PBMCs. These receptors came from a woman aged 18-29 years in good health and CMV-seronegative. Both conserved end residues are part of each CDR3. D genes are given only for firm matches. Part of the rows lack a size; the others show once, few, many or a class for expanded clones.

clone_size: NA
d_call: TRBD1
j_call: TRBJ1-1
v_call: TRBV27
cdr3_nt: TGTGCCAGCAGTTTATCACAGGGGGCGAACACTGAAGCTTTCTTT
cdr3_aa: CASSLSQGANTEAFF

clone_size: NA
d_call: NA
j_call: TRBJ1-3
v_call: TRBV28
cdr3_nt: TGTGCCAGCAGTTTGGGCGTGGTAGCTGGAAACACCATATATTTT
cdr3_aa: CASSLGVVAGNTIYF

clone_size: NA
d_call: TRBD2
j_call: TRBJ2-3
v_call: TRBV7-8
cdr3_nt: TGTGCCAGCAGCCTACGGACTAGTTTCAGCACAGATACGCAGTATTTT
cdr3_aa: CASSLRTSFSTDTQYF

clone_size: NA
d_call: TRBD2
j_call: TRBJ2-3
v_call: TRBV18
cdr3_nt: TGTGCCAGCTCACCCCTTGGCGGGAGGTCGTCTACGCAGTATTTT
cdr3_aa: CASSPLGGRSSTQYF

clone_size: NA
d_call: TRBD1
j_call: TRBJ2-1
v_call: TRBV4-2
cdr3_nt: TGTGCCAGCAGCCAAGTTGGGACAGGATACAATGAGCAGTTCTTC
cdr3_aa: CASSQVGTGYNEQFF

clone_size: NA
d_call: TRBD1
j_call: TRBJ2-7
v_call: TRBV28
cdr3_nt: TGTGCCAGCAGTTTTCTCGGACAGGGTCCCAACTACGAGCAGTACTTC
cdr3_aa: CASSFLGQGPNYEQYF

clone_size: NA
d_call: TRBD2
j_call: TRBJ2-4
v_call: TRBV5-4
cdr3_nt: TGTGCCAGCAGCTACTCGGCGTGGGGGGGCAAAAACATTCAGTACTTC
cdr3_aa: CASSYSAWGGKNIQYF

clone_size: once
d_call: TRBD1
j_call: TRBJ1-1
v_call: TRBV5-1
cdr3_nt: TGCGCCAGCAGCCCCCCAGACAGGGTTGGAACTGAAGCTTTCTTT
cdr3_aa: CASSPPDRVGTEAFF

clone_size: NA
d_call: TRBD1
j_call: TRBJ2-1
v_call: TRBV5-1
cdr3_nt: TGCGCCAGCCGGCAGGGGGTTTACAATGAGCAGTTCTTC
cdr3_aa: CASRQGVYNEQFF

clone_size: NA
d_call: NA
j_call: TRBJ1-1
v_call: TRBV28
cdr3_nt: TGTGCCAGCAGCGGGGAGTTCTGGACTGAAGCTTTCTTT
cdr3_aa: CASSGEFWTEAFF

clone_size: NA
d_call: TRBD2
j_call: TRBJ2-4
v_call: TRBV6-1
cdr3_nt: TGTGCCAGCAGTGCTGGGACAGGGGGGACTAGCGGGGGCCCCAGCCGGTACTTC
cdr3_aa: CASSAGTGGTSGGPSRYF

clone_size: few
d_call: NA
j_call: TRBJ1-1
v_call: TRBV29-1
cdr3_nt: TGCAGCGTTGATACGGGAAACACTGAAGCTTTCTTT
cdr3_aa: CSVDTGNTEAFF

clone_size: once
d_call: NA
j_call: TRBJ2-6
v_call: TRBV30
cdr3_nt: TGTGCCTGGAGTGCCTCAGGCATCTCTGGGGCCAACGTCCTGACTTTC
cdr3_aa: CAWSASGISGANVLTF

clone_size: NA
d_call: TRBD1
j_call: TRBJ2-1
v_call: TRBV5-4
cdr3_nt: TGTGCCAGCAGCTTGGACAGGGGCCATTACAATGAGCAGTTCTTC
cdr3_aa: CASSLDRGHYNEQFF

clone_size: NA
d_call: NA
j_call: TRBJ2-3
v_call: TRBV5-1
cdr3_nt: TGCGCCAGCAGCTTTTTGAGCGATACTAGCACAGATACGCAGTATTTT
cdr3_aa: CASSFLSDTSTDTQYF

clone_size: NA
d_call: NA
j_call: TRBJ1-1
v_call: TRBV14
cdr3_nt: TGTGCCAGCAGACCTACAACGGGGGGGACTGAAGCTTTCTTT
cdr3_aa: CASRPTTGGTEAFF

clone_size: NA
d_call: NA
j_call: TRBJ1-2
v_call: TRBV4-1
cdr3_nt: TGCGCCAGCAGCTCCCACCTACGGGGGGATGGGGGCTACACCTTC
cdr3_aa: CASSSHLRGDGGYTF

clone_size: once
d_call: TRBD1
j_call: TRBJ2-7
v_call: TRBV6-6
cdr3_nt: TGTGCCAGCAGTCAGGGACAGGGAAGCTACGAGCAGTACTTC
cdr3_aa: CASSQGQGSYEQYF

clone_size: once
d_call: NA
j_call: TRBJ2-5
v_call: TRBV5-1
cdr3_nt: TGCGCCAGCAGCTTGGTCTCCGGGGCAGGGAGGCAAGAGACCCAGTACTTC
cdr3_aa: CASSLVSGAGRQETQYF

clone_size: NA
d_call: NA
j_call: TRBJ2-6
v_call: TRBV6-4
cdr3_nt: TGTGCCAGCAGTGCGGTATCTGGGGCCAACGTCCTGACTTTC
cdr3_aa: CASSAVSGANVLTF

clone_size: NA
d_call: TRBD1
j_call: TRBJ2-5
v_call: TRBV27
cdr3_nt: TGTGCCAGCAGTCCGGGACAGGGGGAGACCCAGTACTTC
cdr3_aa: CASSPGQGETQYF

clone_size: few
d_call: TRBD2
j_call: TRBJ2-3
v_call: TRBV6-1
cdr3_nt: TGTGCCAGCAGTGAAGCGCTAGCGGGAGCAGATACGCAGTATTTT
cdr3_aa: CASSEALAGADTQYF

clone_size: NA
d_call: NA
j_call: TRBJ1-5
v_call: TRBV5-1
cdr3_nt: TGCGCCAGCAGCTTGGATAGGGGCGATCAGCCCCAGCATTTT
cdr3_aa: CASSLDRGDQPQHF

clone_size: NA
d_call: TRBD2
j_call: TRBJ2-7
v_call: TRBV6-6
cdr3_nt: TGTGCCAGCAGGGTCAAGCGGGAGGGCCACGAGCAGTACTTC
cdr3_aa: CASRVKREGHEQYF

clone_size: NA
d_call: TRBD1
j_call: TRBJ1-3
v_call: TRBV6-4
cdr3_nt: TGTGCCACCTGCGGCAGGGGGCCATCTGGAAACACCATATATTTT
cdr3_aa: CATCGRGPSGNTIYF

clone_size: NA
d_call: NA
j_call: TRBJ1-2
v_call: TRBV20-1
cdr3_nt: TGCAGTGCTAGTGGAGGCGGCTACACCTTC
cdr3_aa: CSASGGGYTF

clone_size: NA
d_call: NA
j_call: TRBJ1-1
v_call: TRBV4-2
cdr3_nt: TGTGCCAGCAGTAGCGGGGGGCTGGGGACTGAAGCTTTCTTT
cdr3_aa: CASSSGGLGTEAFF

clone_size: NA
d_call: NA
j_call: TRBJ1-4
v_call: TRBV6-6
cdr3_nt: TGTGCCAGCCAGGGCCCTAATGAAAAACTGTTTTTT
cdr3_aa: CASQGPNEKLFF

clone_size: NA
d_call: NA
j_call: TRBJ1-4
v_call: TRBV15
cdr3_nt: TGTGCCACCAGCAGAGACCGACATACCTCTGGGGGGGACAATGAAAAACTGTTTTTT
cdr3_aa: CATSRDRHTSGGDNEKLFF

clone_size: NA
d_call: TRBD1
j_call: TRBJ1-1
v_call: TRBV27
cdr3_nt: TGTGCCAGCAGTTTGCAACAGGGGGCCTACACTGAAGCTTTCTTT
cdr3_aa: CASSLQQGAYTEAFF

clone_size: NA
d_call: NA
j_call: TRBJ1-4
v_call: TRBV19
cdr3_nt: TGTGCCAGTAGGCGTCAGGGGTCGACGAGAGATGAAAAACTGTTTTTT
cdr3_aa: CASRRQGSTRDEKLFF

clone_size: NA
d_call: NA
j_call: TRBJ1-3
v_call: TRBV27
cdr3_nt: TGTGCCAGCAGTTCGACAGTCGGGGGAAACACCATATATTTT
cdr3_aa: CASSSTVGGNTIYF

clone_size: NA
d_call: NA
j_call: TRBJ2-5
v_call: TRBV9
cdr3_nt: TGTGCCAGCAGCGTAGGAATCGGGGAAGAGACCCAGTACTTC
cdr3_aa: CASSVGIGEETQYF

clone_size: NA
d_call: NA
j_call: TRBJ2-7
v_call: TRBV27
cdr3_nt: TGTGCCAGCAGACGCCAATGGTCCTTCCAGGGTACTAACCATCTCCCCTACGAGCAGTACTTC
cdr3_aa: CASRRQWSFQGTNHLPYEQYF

clone_size: NA
d_call: NA
j_call: TRBJ2-1
v_call: TRBV5-4
cdr3_nt: TGTGCCAGCAGCTTGGGGGACTCCAATGAGCAGTTCTTC
cdr3_aa: CASSLGDSNEQFF

clone_size: NA
d_call: TRBD1
j_call: TRBJ2-5
v_call: TRBV6-5
cdr3_nt: TGTGCCAGCAGTTCGCGAGGGACAGGGAGAGAGACCCAGTACTTC
cdr3_aa: CASSSRGTGRETQYF

clone_size: NA
d_call: TRBD2
j_call: TRBJ2-3
v_call: TRBV15
cdr3_nt: TGTGCCACCGGGACTAGCAAGGCACCAGATACGCAGTATTTT
cdr3_aa: CATGTSKAPDTQYF

clone_size: NA
d_call: TRBD1
j_call: TRBJ2-7
v_call: TRBV6-1
cdr3_nt: TGTGCCAGCAGTGGCAGGGGGCTCCAATTTTACGAGCAGTACTTC
cdr3_aa: CASSGRGLQFYEQYF

clone_size: NA
d_call: TRBD1
j_call: TRBJ2-7
v_call: TRBV29-1
cdr3_nt: TGCAGCGTTTGGGACAGATACGAGCAGTACTTC
cdr3_aa: CSVWDRYEQYF

clone_size: few
d_call: NA
j_call: TRBJ1-6
v_call: TRBV30
cdr3_nt: TGTGCCTGGAGTGTAAGGCAGGGAGGTGATTCACCCCTCCACTTT
cdr3_aa: CAWSVRQGGDSPLHF

clone_size: NA
d_call: TRBD2
j_call: TRBJ2-3
v_call: TRBV13
cdr3_nt: TGTGCCAGCAGCTTAGGGTGGCCGTTCGGCGGGGGTAATACAGATACGCAGTATTTT
cdr3_aa: CASSLGWPFGGGNTDTQYF

clone_size: NA
d_call: TRBD2
j_call: TRBJ2-7
v_call: TRBV7-2
cdr3_nt: TGTGCCAGCAGCTTATGGGGACTAGGAGACACCTACGAGCAGTACTTC
cdr3_aa: CASSLWGLGDTYEQYF

clone_size: NA
d_call: TRBD2
j_call: TRBJ2-1
v_call: TRBV5-1
cdr3_nt: TGCGCCAGCAGCTTGGTAGCGGGAGTAGGGGACAATGAGCAGTTCTTC
cdr3_aa: CASSLVAGVGDNEQFF

clone_size: NA
d_call: TRBD1
j_call: TRBJ1-2
v_call: TRBV5-4
cdr3_nt: TGTGCCAGCAGCTCGACAACAGGGGCCCAATACTATGGCTACACCTTC
cdr3_aa: CASSSTTGAQYYGYTF

clone_size: NA
d_call: TRBD1
j_call: TRBJ2-1
v_call: TRBV29-1
cdr3_nt: TGCAGCGCCGAGGGGGACAGGGAGTACAATGAGCAGTTCTTC
cdr3_aa: CSAEGDREYNEQFF